This T cell receptor (beta chain) was sequenced for a study of PD-1 blockade in mismatch repair-deficient tumors. On the study more broadly: Patients had 12 to 13 mismatch repair-deficient cancer types and were previously treated and progressing.

TCRdb keeps only in-frame clones here, not all; method: immunoSEQ multiplex PCR. The sample yields 15,000 to 25,000 clones, around 80% seen once. Study-level results: Tumor-resident clones, often absent from pretreatment blood, expanded after pembrolizumab and then contracted.

V lost 2 bases and J lost 11, with 18 bases in between. The CDR3 is 14 residues long. CDR1 is MDHEN, CDR2 SYDVKM, per germline. Three pembrolizumab responders had their TCRs sequenced. Regarding this clone: Its matching antigen is unknown.

This sequence originates from an adult with mismatch repair-deficient cancer. The gene calls are TRBV28 and TRBJ1-1, with D maybe TRBD1 (6 bases). The sample was PBMCs, taken 52 weeks after starting pembrolizumab. CDR3 nucleotides: TGTGCCAGCAGTTTACAGGGGTTCCCCGGCGGGGCTTTCTTT. The encoded protein is CASSLQGFPGGAFF.